This TCR beta chain comes out of a study of identifying expanded T cells in peripheral blood. Findings and caveats of the study: Differentially abundant clones: about 1.2 between replicates, around 16 at about two weeks, roughly 18 at four.

Collection occurred without any documented infections or immune events in donors. The CDR3 sequence is 14 residues long. The germline V gene encodes CDR1 SNHLY and CDR2 FYNNEI. V gave up 0 bases and J gave up 4 bases, with 7 bases separating them. As concerns this clone: Antigen specificity is unknown.

Produced via immunoSEQ multiplex PCR; TCRdb's table is partial and in-frame only. In the table there are tens of thousands of clones, 70% to 90% of which are singletons. The material sequenced was blood. The chain combines TRBV2 with TRBJ2-4; D is uncertain. This clonotype was obtained from a person aged 18 to 75 in good health. As DNA, the CDR3 is TGTGCCAGCAGTGAAGCGTTTGTTAAAAACATTCAGTACTTC. Protein sequence: CASSEAFVKNIQYF.